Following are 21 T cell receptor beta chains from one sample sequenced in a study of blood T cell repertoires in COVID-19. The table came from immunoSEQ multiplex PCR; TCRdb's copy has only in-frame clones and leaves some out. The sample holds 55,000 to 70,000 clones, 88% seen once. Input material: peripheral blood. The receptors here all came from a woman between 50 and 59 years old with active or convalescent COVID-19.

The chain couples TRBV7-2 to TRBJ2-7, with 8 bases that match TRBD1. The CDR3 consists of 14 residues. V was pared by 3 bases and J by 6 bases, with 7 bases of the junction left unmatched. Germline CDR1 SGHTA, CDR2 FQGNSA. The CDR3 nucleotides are TGTGCCAGCAGCTTTCGTCCGGGACAGGCCGAGCAGTACTTC. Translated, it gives CASSFRPGQAEQYF.

CDR3 sequence: CASSLGQGANQPQHF. CDR3 DNA: TGTGCCAGCAGCTTAGGACAGGGGGCAAATCAGCCCCAGCATTTT. The chain employs TRBV7-6 and TRBJ1-5; the match to TRBD1 covers 10 bases. Germline loops: CDR1 SGHVS, CDR2 FNYEAQ. V trimming: 1 base; J trimming: 4 bases; junction bases outside the gene matches: 1. CDR3 length: 15 residues.

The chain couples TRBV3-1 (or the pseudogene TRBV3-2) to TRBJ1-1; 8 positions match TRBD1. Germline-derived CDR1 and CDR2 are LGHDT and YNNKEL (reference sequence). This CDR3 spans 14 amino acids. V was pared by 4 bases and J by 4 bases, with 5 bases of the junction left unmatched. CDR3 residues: CASSLRDRITEAFF. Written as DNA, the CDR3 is TGTGCCAGCAGCCTCAGGGACAGGATCACTGAAGCTTTCTTT.

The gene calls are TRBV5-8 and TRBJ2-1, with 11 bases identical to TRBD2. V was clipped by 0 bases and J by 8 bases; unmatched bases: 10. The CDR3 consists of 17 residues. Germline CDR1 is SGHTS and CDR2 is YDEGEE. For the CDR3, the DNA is TGTGCCAGCAGCTTGGGTCCACTAGCGGGAGTGTTGGATGAGCAGTTCTTC. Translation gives CASSLGPLAGVLDEQFF.

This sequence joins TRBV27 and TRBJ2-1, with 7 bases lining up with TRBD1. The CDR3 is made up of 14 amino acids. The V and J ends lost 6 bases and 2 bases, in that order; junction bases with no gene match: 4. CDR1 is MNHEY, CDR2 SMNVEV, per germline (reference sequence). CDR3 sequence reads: CASSRQGPYNEQFF. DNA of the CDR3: TGTGCCAGCAGCCGACAGGGACCCTACAATGAGCAGTTCTTC.

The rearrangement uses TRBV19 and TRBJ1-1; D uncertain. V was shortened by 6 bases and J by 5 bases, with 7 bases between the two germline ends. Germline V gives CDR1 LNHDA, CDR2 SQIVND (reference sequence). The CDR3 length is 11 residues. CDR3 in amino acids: CASRSGTEAFF. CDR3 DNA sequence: TGTGCCAGTAGATCCGGGACTGAAGCTTTCTTT.

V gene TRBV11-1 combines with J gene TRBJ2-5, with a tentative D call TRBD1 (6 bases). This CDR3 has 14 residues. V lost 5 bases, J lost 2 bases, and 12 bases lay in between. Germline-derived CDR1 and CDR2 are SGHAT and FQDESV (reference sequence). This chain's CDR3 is CASSPNRVQETQYF. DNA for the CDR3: TGTGCCAGCAGCCCCAACAGGGTTCAAGAGACCCAGTACTTC.

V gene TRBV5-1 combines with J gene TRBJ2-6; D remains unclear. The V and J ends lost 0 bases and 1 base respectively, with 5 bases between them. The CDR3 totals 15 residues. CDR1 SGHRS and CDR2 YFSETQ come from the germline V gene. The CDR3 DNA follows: TGCGCCAGCAGCTTGGTTCTTTCTGGGGCCAACGTCCTGACTTTC. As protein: CASSLVLSGANVLTF.

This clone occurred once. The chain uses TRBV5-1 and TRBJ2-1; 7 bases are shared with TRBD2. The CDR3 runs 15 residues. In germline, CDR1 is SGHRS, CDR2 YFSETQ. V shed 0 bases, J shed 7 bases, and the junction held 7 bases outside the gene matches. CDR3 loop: CASSLDLAGANEQFF. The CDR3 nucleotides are TGCGCCAGCAGCTTGGATCTGGCGGGAGCGAATGAGCAGTTCTTC.

The CDR3 region has the DNA TGTGCCTGGAGTTACAGGGGTTACGAGCAGTACTTC. Protein: CAWSYRGYEQYF. The chain uses TRBV30 and TRBJ2-7; 7 positions agree with TRBD1. The V gene's germline CDR1 is GTSNPN and CDR2 SVGIG (reference sequence). V lost 2 bases, J lost 4 bases, and 2 bases stayed unmatched. This CDR3 has 12 amino acids.

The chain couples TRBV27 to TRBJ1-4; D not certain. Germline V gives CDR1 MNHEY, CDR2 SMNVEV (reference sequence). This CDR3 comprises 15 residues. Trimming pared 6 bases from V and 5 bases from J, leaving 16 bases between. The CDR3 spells CASSYVRNPNEKLFF. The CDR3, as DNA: TGTGCCAGCAGCTACGTGCGTAACCCCAATGAAAAACTGTTTTTT.

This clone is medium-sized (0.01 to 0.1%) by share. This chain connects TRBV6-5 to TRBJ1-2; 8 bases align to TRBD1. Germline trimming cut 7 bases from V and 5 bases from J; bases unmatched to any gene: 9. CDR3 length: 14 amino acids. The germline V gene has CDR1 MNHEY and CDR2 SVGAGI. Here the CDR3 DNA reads TGTGCCAGCACGGCCGGGACAGGAGGTTATGGCTACACCTTC. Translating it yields CASTAGTGGYGYTF.

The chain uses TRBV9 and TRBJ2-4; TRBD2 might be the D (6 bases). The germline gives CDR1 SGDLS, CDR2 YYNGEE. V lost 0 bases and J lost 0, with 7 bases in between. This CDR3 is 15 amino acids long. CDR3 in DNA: TGTGCCAGCAGCGTAGCGGGACTAGCCAAAAACATTCAGTACTTC. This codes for CASSVAGLAKNIQYF.

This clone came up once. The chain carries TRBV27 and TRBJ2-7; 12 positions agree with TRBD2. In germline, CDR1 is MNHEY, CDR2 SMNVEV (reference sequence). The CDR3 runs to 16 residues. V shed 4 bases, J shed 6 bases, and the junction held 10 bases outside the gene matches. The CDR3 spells CASSSFRLAGVPEQYF. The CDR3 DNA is TGTGCCAGCAGTTCCTTTCGACTAGCGGGAGTACCCGAGCAGTACTTC.

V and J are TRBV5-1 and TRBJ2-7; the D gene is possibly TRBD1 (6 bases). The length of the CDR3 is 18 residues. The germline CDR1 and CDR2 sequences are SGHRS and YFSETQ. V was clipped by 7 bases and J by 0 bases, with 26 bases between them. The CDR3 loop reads CASPVRRGLWAGSYEQYF. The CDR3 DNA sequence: TGCGCCAGCCCTGTGCGCAGGGGTCTCTGGGCTGGCTCCTACGAGCAGTACTTC.

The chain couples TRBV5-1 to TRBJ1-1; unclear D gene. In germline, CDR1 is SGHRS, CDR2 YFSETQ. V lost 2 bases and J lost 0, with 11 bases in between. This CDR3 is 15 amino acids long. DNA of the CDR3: TGCGCCAGCAGCTTTCTACCCGGGATGAACACTGAAGCTTTCTTT. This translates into CASSFLPGMNTEAFF.

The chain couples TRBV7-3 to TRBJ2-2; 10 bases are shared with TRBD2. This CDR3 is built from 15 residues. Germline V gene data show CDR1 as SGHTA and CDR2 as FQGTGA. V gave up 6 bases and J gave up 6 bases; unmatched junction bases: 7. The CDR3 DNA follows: TGTGCCAGCAGTTCGGGACTAGCGTGGGCCGGGGAGCTGTTTTTT. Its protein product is CASSSGLAWAGELFF.

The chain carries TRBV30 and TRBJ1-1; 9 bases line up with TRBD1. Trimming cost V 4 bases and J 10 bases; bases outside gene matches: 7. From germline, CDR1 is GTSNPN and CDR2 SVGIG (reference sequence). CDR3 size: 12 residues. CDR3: CAWTTGQGVAFF. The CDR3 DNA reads TGTGCCTGGACCACGGGACAGGGAGTAGCTTTCTTT.

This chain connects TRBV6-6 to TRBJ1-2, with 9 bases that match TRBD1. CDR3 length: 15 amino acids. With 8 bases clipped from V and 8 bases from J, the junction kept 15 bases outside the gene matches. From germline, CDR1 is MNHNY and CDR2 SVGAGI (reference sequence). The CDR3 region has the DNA TGTGCCAGCCTCCTTTTACAGGGGGCGTTCGGGGGCTACACCTTC. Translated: CASLLLQGAFGGYTF.

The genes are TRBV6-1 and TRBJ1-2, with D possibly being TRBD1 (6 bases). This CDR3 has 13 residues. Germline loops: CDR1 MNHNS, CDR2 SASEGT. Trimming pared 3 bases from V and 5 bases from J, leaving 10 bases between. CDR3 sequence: CASSEQGWYGYTF. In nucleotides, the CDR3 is TGTGCCAGCAGTGAGCAGGGGTGGTATGGCTACACCTTC.

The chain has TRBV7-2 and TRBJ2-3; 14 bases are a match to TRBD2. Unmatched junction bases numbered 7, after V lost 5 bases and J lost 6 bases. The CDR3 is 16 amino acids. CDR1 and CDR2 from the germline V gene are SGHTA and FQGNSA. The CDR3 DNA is TGTGCCAGCAGCCTTCGACTAGCGGGAGGGCCGGATACGCAGTATTTT. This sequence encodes CASSLRLAGGPDTQYF.